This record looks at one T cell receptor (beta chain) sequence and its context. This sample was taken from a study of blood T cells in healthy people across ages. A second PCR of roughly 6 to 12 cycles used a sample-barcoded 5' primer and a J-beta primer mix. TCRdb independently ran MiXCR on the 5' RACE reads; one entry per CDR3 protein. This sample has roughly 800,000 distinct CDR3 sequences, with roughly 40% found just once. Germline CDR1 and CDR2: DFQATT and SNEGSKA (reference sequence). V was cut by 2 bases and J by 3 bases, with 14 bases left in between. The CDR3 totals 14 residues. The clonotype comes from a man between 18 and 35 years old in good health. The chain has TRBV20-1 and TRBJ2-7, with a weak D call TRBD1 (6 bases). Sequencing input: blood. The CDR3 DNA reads TGCAGTGCTAGATGGGGGAGAGGGGGCTACGAGCAGTACTTC. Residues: CSARWGRGGYEQYF.